These 14 T cell receptor beta chains came from one sample sequenced in a study of OX40 agonist ivuxolimab in advanced cancers. Libraries came from the immunoSEQ multiplex PCR assay. Entries here come from immuneACCESS through TCRdb and include only in-frame sequences with V and J called. Some clones fail to appear in such tables; in the studies checked, an unresolved V gene covers under half of the shortfall, and the cause of the remainder is unknown. The sample records tens of thousands of clones, less than 85% of which are singletons. Of the sample, less than 20% falls within the top ten clones. The sample consisted of CD4+ or CD8+ T cells sorted from blood, taken in a trial of the OX40 agonist ivuxolimab. Source of these receptors: an adult with an advanced solid tumor such as melanoma, head and neck, liver or kidney cancer.

The chain has TRBV12-5 and TRBJ2-7, with 7 bases fitting TRBD1. This CDR3 region has 17 residues. Germline values: CDR1 LGHNT, CDR2 FRNRAP. J lost 0 bases, V lost 2 bases, and 10 bases had no gene match. DNA of the CDR3: TGTGCTAGTGGTTTGTTTGGGATCCGGGACAGCTCCTACGAGCAGTACTTC. This gives the protein CASGLFGIRDSSYEQYF.

The V call is TRBV5-1, the J call TRBJ1-1, with D perhaps TRBD1 (6 bases). This CDR3 contains 14 residues. Germline CDR1 is SGHRS and CDR2 is YFSETQ. V was cut by 5 bases and J by 3 bases, with 14 bases left in between. CDR3 sequence reads: CASRYRDEYTEAFF. DNA of the CDR3: TGCGCCAGCAGATACAGGGACGAGTACACTGAAGCTTTCTTT. The entire variable domain, with the rest obtained from reference TRBV5-1 and TRBJ1-1, is as follows: KAGVTQTPRYLIKTRGQQVTLSCSPISGHRSVSWYQQTPGQGLQFLFEYFSETQRNKGNFPGRFSGRQFSNSRSEMNVSTLELGDSALYLCASRYRDEYTEAFFGQGTRLTVV.

The chain employs TRBV4-1 and TRBJ2-5; 8 nucleotides match TRBD1. V was clipped by 4 bases and J by 5 bases; unmatched bases: 9. The V gene's germline CDR1 is MGHRA and CDR2 YSYEKL. This CDR3 spans 15 amino acids. DNA of the CDR3: TGCGCCAGCAGCCCGCGGACAGGGAGTGGGGAGACCCAGTACTTC. It yields the protein CASSPRTGSGETQYF.

This clone was observed once. This sequence may be a read error, since a much larger clone differs from it by one base. The chain recombines TRBV6-5 with TRBJ1-2; no clear D gene. Trimming shortened V by 6 bases and J by 0 bases, and 14 bases separated the two germline ends. CDR3 length: 15 amino acids. Germline V gives CDR1 MNHEY, CDR2 SVGAGI. The CDR3 DNA is TGTGCCAGCAGAGACGGACTGGGAGCTAACTATGGCTACACCTTC. Translating it yields CASRDGLGANYGYTF.

This chain links TRBV19 with TRBJ2-7; D not resolved. Trimming left V 5 bases short and J 0 bases short, with 14 bases between. CDR3 length equals 15 residues. CDR1 and CDR2 from the germline V gene are LNHDA and SQIVND (reference sequence). CDR3 amino acids: CASSGWAESSYEQYF. CDR3 in DNA: TGTGCCAGTAGTGGTTGGGCGGAGAGCTCCTACGAGCAGTACTTC.

This chain links TRBV2 with TRBJ2-3, with D possibly being TRBD1 (5 bases). This CDR3 contains 16 residues. V was shortened by 3 bases and J by 2 bases, with 15 bases between the two germline ends. The germline gives CDR1 SNHLY, CDR2 FYNNEI. Written as DNA, the CDR3 is TGTGCCAGCAGTGATGTACAAGGTGGGGCCACAGATACGCAGTATTTT. Amino acid sequence: CASSDVQGGATDTQYF.

The J gene is TRBJ2-3, the V gene TRBV9; TRBD2 aligns across 8 bases. Germline V CDR1 and CDR2: SGDLS, YYNGEE. The CDR3 loop spans 16 amino acids. V lost 4 bases, J lost 2 bases, and 9 bases stayed unmatched. The CDR3 DNA is TGTGCCAGCAGCCCCCGGGGCGGGGGGAACACAGATACGCAGTATTTT. It yields the protein CASSPRGGGNTDTQYF.

This sequence joins TRBV19 and TRBJ2-3; no clear D. The germline V gene encodes CDR1 LNHDA and CDR2 SQIVND (reference sequence). CDR3 length: 12 residues. The V end lost 1 base, the J end lost 10 bases, and 9 bases lay between the germline ends. The CDR3 protein is CASSIGFTPQYF. The CDR3 DNA is TGTGCCAGTAGTATAGGTTTTACTCCGCAGTATTTT.

CDR3 sequence: CASSWDSLGTDTQYF. DNA of the CDR3: TGTGCCAGCAGTTGGGACTCGCTGGGGACAGATACGCAGTATTTT. The chain joins TRBV28 to TRBJ2-3; tentatively, D is TRBD2 (6 bases). Deletions cut 4 bases from V and 3 bases from J, with 14 bases between. CDR3 length: 15 residues. Germline CDR1 and CDR2: MDHEN and SYDVKM.

The chain combines TRBV10-2 with TRBJ2-5, with unresolved D. The CDR3 contains 12 residues. V lost 7 bases and J lost 7, with 13 bases in between. The germline CDR1 and CDR2 sequences are WSHSY and SAAADI. This chain's CDR3 is CASTGFQRTQYF. Written as DNA, the CDR3 is TGCGCCAGCACTGGATTTCAGCGGACCCAGTACTTC.

V usage is TRBV6-5 and J usage is TRBJ1-2, with 10 bases that match TRBD1. Germline trimming cut 2 bases from V and 4 bases from J; bases unmatched to any gene: 7. The CDR3 covers 16 residues. CDR1 and CDR2 from the germline V gene are MNHEY and SVGAGI. The DNA for the CDR3 is TGTGCCAGCAGTTACCCCACGACAGGGGGCGGCTATGGCTACACCTTC. This codes for CASSYPTTGGGYGYTF.

The chain uses TRBV7-7 and TRBJ2-2, with D unclear. Trimming removed 5 bases at V and 0 bases at J, with 13 bases between. Germline V gene sequence: CDR1 SSHAT, CDR2 FNYEAQ (reference sequence). The CDR3 has 16 amino acids. In nucleotides, the CDR3 is TGTGCCAGCAGCCCTCCGGGCCCCGCGAACACCGGGGAGCTGTTTTTT. Translated: CASSPPGPANTGELFF.

This sequence joins TRBV7-9 and TRBJ2-7, with 11 bases that match TRBD1. Germline CDR1 and CDR2: SEHNR and FQNEAQ (reference sequence). CDR3 length: 15 residues. Losses at the gene ends were 5 bases for V and 3 bases for J; bases not matched to a gene: 6. The CDR3 protein is CASSGSGTGGYEQYF. The CDR3 region has the DNA TGTGCCAGCAGCGGATCCGGGACAGGGGGCTACGAGCAGTACTTC.

The V gene is TRBV11-2, the J gene TRBJ2-2; D perhaps matches TRBD2 (5 bases). Germline CDR1 SGHAT, CDR2 FQNNGV. The CDR3 totals 14 residues. With 6 bases removed from V and 3 bases from J, the gap between germline ends came to 11 bases. The CDR3 loop is CASSDSRDTGELFF. The DNA of the CDR3 is TGTGCCAGCAGTGACTCGAGGGACACCGGGGAGCTGTTTTTT.